Listed here are 16 T cell receptor beta chains from one sample, sequenced in a study of graft-versus-host responses after intestinal transplantation. Clones were read by immunoSEQ multiplex PCR, and TCRdb kept only the in-frame ones, dropping some. The data contain 65,000 to 85,000 clones, around 90% of them singletons. Which antigens these TCRs recognize remains unknown. The source material was unstimulated CD8+ T cells sorted from spleen or lymph node cells, sampled before transplant. Receptor source: a human donor who was the organ donor for an intestinal transplant.

The chain joins TRBV7-9 to TRBJ1-5; D perhaps matches TRBD1 (5 bases). Germline lookup yields CDR1 SEHNR and CDR2 FQNEAQ (reference sequence). The V end was cut by 5 bases, the J end by 5 bases, with 10 bases between. This CDR3 is 13 amino acids long. CDR3 nucleotide sequence: TGTGCCAGCAGCGGGGGGGGAGATCAGCCCCAGCATTTT. Translating it yields CASSGGGDQPQHF.

The chain joins TRBV7-9 to TRBJ1-1; a possible D gene is TRBD1 (5 bases). CDR1 is SEHNR and CDR2 is FQNEAQ in the germline V gene (reference sequence). The ends were cut back, 1 base at V and 5 bases at J, with 11 bases in the middle. The CDR3 spans 14 residues. CDR3 sequence (DNA): TGTGCCAGCAGCTTAGAATCGGGGCCGACTGAAGCTTTCTTT. It yields the protein CASSLESGPTEAFF.

The genes are TRBV28 and TRBJ2-3; tentatively, D is TRBD1 (5 bases). The CDR3 totals 13 residues. V lost 7 bases and J lost 7, with 15 bases in between. CDR1 is MDHEN, CDR2 SYDVKM, per germline. The CDR3 loop reads CASMVGLTYTQYF. The CDR3 DNA is TGTGCCAGCATGGTGGGGCTCACTTATACGCAGTATTTT.

This clone is a singleton in its sample. The rearrangement links TRBV6-5 to TRBJ2-3; D uncertain. The length of the CDR3 is 14 residues. Germline CDR1 reads MNHEY; CDR2 reads SVGAGI. V gave up 7 bases and J gave up 2 bases, with 13 bases separating them. For the CDR3, the DNA is TGTGCCAGCAAGGACCCACTACACACAGATACGCAGTATTTT. It translates to CASKDPLHTDTQYF.

V usage is TRBV4-1 and J usage is TRBJ2-3, with TRBD2 as a possible D gene (7 bases). Trimming removed 1 base at V and 4 bases at J, with 12 bases between. The CDR3 has 15 amino acids. Germline V CDR1 and CDR2: MGHRA, YSYEKL. The CDR3 loop is CASSQGGGGPDTQYF. The CDR3 bases are TGCGCCAGCAGCCAAGGGGGCGGGGGCCCAGATACGCAGTATTTT.

The chain combines TRBV6-1 with TRBJ1-4; D remains unclear. Germline-derived CDR1 and CDR2 are MNHNS and SASEGT. Trimming took 3 bases from V and 2 from J, leaving 13 bases between them. The CDR3 extends over 16 amino acids. The CDR3 reads CASSDPPTLTNEKLFF. The CDR3 nucleotides read TGTGCCAGCAGTGATCCCCCGACTTTGACTAATGAAAAACTGTTTTTT.

The V call is TRBV6-5, the J call TRBJ2-5, with TRBD2 as a possible D gene (5 bases). Matching the DNA end better, TRBJ2-7 makes the J call doubtful. The CDR3 spans 11 residues. CDR1 MNHEY and CDR2 SVGAGI come from the germline V gene. CDR3 sequence (DNA): TGTGCCAGCAGTACGGGGAACGAGCAGTACTTC. Encoded protein: CASSTGNEQYF.

This clone was recorded only once. The rearrangement joins TRBV5-6 to TRBJ2-1; 7 bases fit TRBD2. Trimming at V came to 0 bases and at J to 3 bases, leaving 3 bases not matched to a gene. Germline CDR1 is SGHDT and CDR2 is YYEEEE. This CDR3 spans 15 amino acids. The CDR3 reads CASSLGSGVYNEQFF. In DNA, the CDR3 is TGTGCCAGCAGCTTGGGAAGCGGGGTCTACAATGAGCAGTTCTTC.

J is TRBJ1-1 and V is TRBV5-1; no definite D call. Germline-derived CDR1 and CDR2 are SGHRS and YFSETQ. The V end lost 1 base, the J end lost 2 bases, and 24 bases lay between the germline ends. This CDR3 is 19 amino acids long. The CDR3 loop is CASSLSVSLVHSVNTEAFF. CDR3 DNA sequence: TGCGCCAGCAGCTTGTCTGTCTCATTGGTCCACTCAGTAAACACTGAAGCTTTCTTT.

The rearrangement links TRBV6-1 to TRBJ1-5, with a tentative D call TRBD1 (5 bases). This CDR3 region has 14 residues. The V and J ends lost 7 bases and 8 bases respectively, with 18 bases between them. In germline, CDR1 is MNHNS, CDR2 SASEGT. The CDR3 spells CASTPSTVGEPQHF. The DNA of the CDR3 is TGTGCCAGCACTCCCTCGACGGTGGGGGAGCCCCAGCATTTT.

CDR3 DNA sequence: TGTGCCAGCAGCCTACAGGCGGGGGTTATTGGCAAAAACATTCAGTACTTC. This codes for CASSLQAGVIGKNIQYF. The chain employs TRBV5-4 and TRBJ2-4; 7 positions match TRBD2. CDR1 SGHNT and CDR2 YYREEE come from the germline V gene (reference sequence). CDR3 length: 17 amino acids. V lost 4 bases and J lost 3; bases outside the gene matches: 13.

V is TRBV6-1 and J is TRBJ1-5; TRBD1 aligns across 8 bases. The CDR3 has 14 residues. CDR1 is MNHNS and CDR2 is SASEGT in the germline V gene. V trimming: 10 bases; J trimming: 3 bases; junction bases outside the gene matches: 8. CDR3 residues: CATATGDNNQPQHF. Written as DNA, the CDR3 is TGTGCCACCGCGACAGGGGATAACAATCAGCCCCAGCATTTT.

V gene TRBV9 combines with J gene TRBJ2-7; D is unresolved. The CDR3 extends over 14 amino acids. The germline V and J ends were trimmed by 0 bases and 2 bases, with 9 bases remaining between them. Germline V gives CDR1 SGDLS, CDR2 YYNGEE. The CDR3 loop reads CASSVGERTYEQYF. For the CDR3, the DNA is TGTGCCAGCAGCGTAGGGGAAAGGACCTACGAGCAGTACTTC.

CDR3 nucleotide sequence: TGCGCCAGCAGCCCCGTTGAGGAACTTGGCTACACCTTC. It encodes CASSPVEELGYTF. V usage is TRBV5-1 and J usage is TRBJ1-2, with unresolved D. CDR1 SGHRS and CDR2 YFSETQ come from the germline V gene. Trimming shortened V by 4 bases and J by 7 bases, and 14 bases separated the two germline ends. This CDR3 is 13 amino acids long.

The chain carries TRBV7-3 and TRBJ1-1; TRBD1 might be the D (5 bases). The CDR3 totals 13 residues. The germline V gene has CDR1 SGHTA and CDR2 FQGTGA. V lost 3 bases and J lost 5, with 10 bases in between. The CDR3 region has the DNA TGTGCCAGCAGCTTCGGGGGATCGACTGAAGCTTTCTTT. The encoded protein is CASSFGGSTEAFF.

V and J are TRBV19 and TRBJ1-1; D is undetermined. The germline V gene has CDR1 LNHDA and CDR2 SQIVND (reference sequence). The CDR3 loop spans 12 amino acids. V was cut by 5 bases and J by 7 bases, with 11 bases left in between. CDR3: CASSFGFGEAFF. CDR3 coding DNA: TGTGCCAGTAGTTTTGGGTTCGGTGAAGCTTTCTTT.